The clone carrying this T cell receptor beta chain was counted many times. Its antigen is unknown. The data were obtained in a study of CD8 T cells in ankylosing spondylitis. Study results and limitations: Reportedly, matched ankylosing spondylitis synovial fluid was significantly enriched for disease-linked clones.

This CDR3 contains 15 residues. V lost 5 bases to trimming and J lost 8 bases, with 16 bases between them. Germline CDR1 is MDHEN and CDR2 is SYDVKM. Quantitative 5'-RACE with molecular barcodes was used to make the TCR beta libraries. TCRdb used MiXCR to reprocess the 5' RACE reads, holding one entry per CDR3 protein. The data show over 100,000 distinct CDR3 sequences, around 10% seen once. The TCR sequence derives from a female donor with ankylosing spondylitis or in good health (not recorded which). Sequenced input: blood, either unsorted or a sorted T cell fraction (not recorded which). The rearrangement links TRBV28 to TRBJ1-6; a weak D match, TRBD1 (5 bases). CDR3 region: CASSTPGRQDSPLHF. As DNA, the CDR3 is TGTGCCAGCAGTACCCCGGGACGTCAGGATTCACCCCTCCACTTT. Filled out from reference TRBV28 and TRBJ1-6, the complete variable domain reads DVKVTQSSRYLVKRTGEKVFLECVQDMDHENMFWYRQDPGLGLRLIYFSYDVKMKEKGDIPEGYSVSREKKERFSLILESASTNQTSMYLCASSTPGRQDSPLHFGNGTRLTVT.